This T cell receptor (beta chain) comes out of a study of cytotoxic CD8 clonotypes in ibrutinib-treated CLL. About the study: Results showed around 24 partial and 2 complete responses; following median 68 months, approximately 15 remained remitted, about twelve advanced. Findings and limits, study-wide: Sustained-remission and progressing patients had unequal sampling times. Age-matched healthy donor levels were exceeded by baseline clonality, which tracked circulating CD8+ T-cell counts.

TCR beta libraries used roughly 2.2 micrograms of genomic DNA from cryopreserved PBMCs. TCRdb keeps only in-frame clones here, not all; method: immunoSEQ multiplex PCR. The table includes more than 50,000 clones, approximately 57% detected once. Concerning this clone itself: Its antigen is unknown.

Germline CDR1 reads SGHAT; CDR2 reads FQNNGV. The CDR3 length is 13 residues. Trimming took 1 base from V and 3 from J, leaving 7 bases between them. The chain recombines TRBV11-2 with TRBJ2-7, with D possibly matching TRBD2 (5 bases). Sequencing was performed on PBMCs, taken after 12 months of ibrutinib treatment. The receptor comes from a human donor with chronic lymphocytic leukemia. In DNA, the CDR3 is TGTGCCAGCAGCTTAGCGGGGAGCTACGAGCAGTACTTC. Translation: CASSLAGSYEQYF.